In its sample, the clone carrying this TCR beta chain was seen a few times. Its specificity is not known. No DNA is shown, since the ends of the CDR3 on it are uncertain; the CDR3 is the one TCRdb lists. The sample is drawn from a study of CD8+CD57+ T cells in acquired aplastic anemia. All sequencing subjects had displayed CD8+CD57+ cell expansion on flow cytometry. Diagnosis of severe acquired aplastic anemia applied to all patients. None of the patients had been given any therapy when their blood was sampled. Genomic DNA templated the TCR beta VDJ and CDR3 profiling. Each CDR3 protein gets one entry after TCRdb re-called the reads with MiXCR. This table has 260,000 or so distinct CDR3 sequences, approximately 82% appearing once. Germline CDR1 and CDR2: SGHVS and FQNEAQ. The CDR3 length equals 14 residues, ends included. General study points: CD8+ Simpson's diversity did not differ significantly between patients and controls. Found in both controls and patients were fewer than 35 CD8+ CDR3 sequences.

The sequence came from a human donor with aplastic anemia. The chain recombines TRBV7-8 with TRBJ2-3. Sequencing was done on a sample of sorted CD4+, CD8+, or CD8+CD57+ T cells (not recorded which) from PBMCs. CDR3 loop: CASSLVDPDTQYFF.